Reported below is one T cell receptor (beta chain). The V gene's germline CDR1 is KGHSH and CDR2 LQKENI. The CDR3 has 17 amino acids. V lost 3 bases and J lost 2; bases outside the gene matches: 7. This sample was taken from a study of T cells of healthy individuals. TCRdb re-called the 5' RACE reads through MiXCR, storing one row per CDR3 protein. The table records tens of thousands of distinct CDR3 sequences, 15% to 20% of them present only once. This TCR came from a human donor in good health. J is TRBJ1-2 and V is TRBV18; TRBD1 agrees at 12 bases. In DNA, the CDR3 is TGTGCCAGCTCACCCGGGACAGGGGGCGCTGGGAACTATGGCTACACCTTC. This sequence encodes CASSPGTGGAGNYGYTF.